The source of this T cell receptor (beta chain) is a study of blood T cell repertoires in COVID-19. As for the study in general: The cDNA or gDNA used as material had been derived from T cells, B-cell-depleted T cells, or PBMCs.

The V end lost 0 bases, the J end lost 4 bases, and 6 bases lay between the germline ends. The CDR3 extends over 13 amino acids. Germline lookup yields CDR1 SGHRS and CDR2 YFSETQ. How the authors handled the data: Nucleated cell counts were estimated from reference gene primer amplification. Sequencing used immunoSEQ multiplex PCR; TCRdb keeps in-frame clones, though not all of them. V and J calls and clone size come straight from that table; D and trimming were deduced from the DNA. The profile shows tens of thousands of clones, around 80% of them singletons. V gene TRBV5-1 combines with J gene TRBJ2-3, with a tentative D call TRBD2 (5 bases). Sequences were obtained from peripheral blood. The sequence was collected from a woman aged 80 or over with acute or convalescent COVID-19. This CDR3 is CASSLGSADTQYF. The CDR3 DNA follows: TGCGCCAGCAGCTTGGGTAGCGCAGATACGCAGTATTTT.